These 8 T cell receptor beta chains originate from one sample sequenced in a study of molecular identifiers for immune sequencing clone quantification. MiXCR was run by TCRdb on the PCR reads, yielding one entry per CDR3 protein. Of roughly 40,000 distinct CDR3 sequences listed, about a fifth are singletons. Sequenced sample: naive CD8+ T cells from blood, with Jurkat cell RNA spiked in. As to subset: FACS-sorted CD8+CD4-CCR7+CD45RA+ naive T cells. Receptor source: a human donor in good health. Some libraries in this study had Jurkat cell RNA spiked in.

About this clonotype: This may come from a read error, since a much larger clone is one base off. This chain joins TRBV12-3 or TRBV12-4 and TRBJ1-2, with D maybe TRBD1 (5 bases). V dropped 2 bases and J dropped 8 bases, with 24 bases sitting between them. The CDR3 sequence is 17 residues long. CDR3 sequence: CASSLTLRDRLGKGYTF. The CDR3 region has the DNA TGTGCCAGCAGTTTAACGCTAAGGGACCGACTGGGGAAGGGCTACACCTTC.

This clonotype has at least ten counts. V usage is TRBV7-8 and J usage is TRBJ2-5; D not certain. Looked up from germline, CDR1 is SGHVS and CDR2 is FQNEAQ. The V end was cut by 1 base, the J end by 4 bases, with 13 bases between. There are 15 residues in the CDR3. The DNA for the CDR3 is TGTGCCAGCAGCTTAGAAGGACCCGACCTAGAGACCCAGTACTTC. Translating it yields CASSLEGPDLETQYF.

This clonotype was counted at least ten times. V usage is TRBV27 and J usage is TRBJ2-7; 13 bases fit TRBD2. The length of the CDR3 is 17 residues. The V segment lost 6 bases and the J segment 0 bases; nucleotides outside the gene matches: 8. From germline, CDR1 is MNHEY and CDR2 SMNVEV (reference sequence). The DNA of the CDR3 is TGTGCCAGCAGGGGTAGGGGACTAGCGGGGACCTCCTACGAGCAGTACTTC. Protein sequence: CASRGRGLAGTSYEQYF.

This clonotype was observed many times. This chain connects TRBV7-6 to TRBJ2-2, with 7 bases aligning to TRBD1. The trim removed 5 bases at V and 1 base at J, leaving 7 bases unmatched. This CDR3 comprises 16 residues. Germline V gene sequence: CDR1 SGHVS, CDR2 FNYEAQ. Here the CDR3 reads CASSLRQGQNTGELFF. In nucleotides, the CDR3 is TGTGCCAGCAGCCTTCGACAGGGCCAGAACACCGGGGAGCTGTTTTTT.

This clonotype was detected many times. The CDR3 sequence: CASSQEEWGGAQHF. Here the CDR3 DNA reads TGCGCCAGCAGCCAAGAAGAGTGGGGTGGGGCCCAGCATTTT. The V gene is TRBV4-1, the J gene TRBJ1-5; no clear D gene. The CDR3 spans 14 residues. V lost 0 bases and J 11 bases, leaving 14 bases between the germline ends. Germline assignment: CDR1 MGHRA and CDR2 YSYEKL.

This clonotype has at least ten counts. The J gene is TRBJ2-7, the V gene TRBV6-1; 9 positions match TRBD2. The V gene's germline CDR1 is MNHNS and CDR2 SASEGT. The CDR3 sequence is 14 residues long. J lost 5 bases, V lost 5 bases, and 7 bases had no gene match. CDR3 DNA sequence: TGTGCCAGCAGTTTTAGCGGGAGTCTCAACGAGCAGTACTTC. Residues: CASSFSGSLNEQYF.

As DNA, the CDR3 is TGTGCCAGCTCACCAGGGAGACAGCCTTTGGAACTGTTTTTT. It is translated as CASSPGRQPLELFF. The rearrangement joins TRBV18 to TRBJ1-4; the D gene is possibly TRBD1 (5 bases). V lost 2 bases and J 12 bases, leaving 16 bases between the germline ends. CDR1 is KGHSH and CDR2 is LQKENI in the germline V gene. There are 14 residues in the CDR3.

This clonotype has a count of ten or more. The chain is built from TRBV27 and TRBJ2-7; a weak D match, TRBD1 (6 bases). The CDR3 covers 16 residues. The V end was cut by 3 bases, the J end by 2 bases, with 17 bases between. Germline V lookup: CDR1 MNHEY, CDR2 SMNVEV (reference sequence). CDR3 coding DNA: TGTGCCAGCAGTTTCTCAACAGGGTTTTGGCCCTACGAGCAGTACTTC. This gives the protein CASSFSTGFWPYEQYF.